This TCR beta chain was profiled in a study of T cell changes during pregnancy in multiple sclerosis (dated by TCRdb to the late 2010s). Turning to the overall study: The study examined how the T cell repertoire changed over the course of pregnancy in women with multiple sclerosis.

As to this clone: What antigen it recognizes has not been identified. It has no much larger one-base neighbor in the sample; base qualities were not kept.

Via the germline V gene, CDR1 is MNHEY and CDR2 SVGAGI. The V end gives up 0 bases and the J end 5 bases, leaving 4 bases in the junction not matched to a gene. The CDR3 sequence holds 16 residues, the cysteine and phenylalanine included. Only the CDR3 region is kept as DNA, spanning 48 bases read in frame from base 1. Libraries came from the immunoSEQ multiplex PCR assay. TCRdb's version of the immuneACCESS table is confined to in-frame rearrangements and falls short of the full clone set. An unresolved V gene accounts for under half of the shortfall where checked; the remainder is of unknown origin. The table for this sample lists over 50,000 clones; about 86% of them were counted only once. The ten top clones hold less than 6% of the sample.

This TCR was sampled from a human donor whose cells served as feeder cells for cultures in a pregnancy study. The sequencing input was peripheral blood from another person, used as feeder cells. The chain couples TRBV6-5 to TRBJ2-5, with 12 bases in between that match TRBD1. The DNA reads as follows: TGTGCCAGCAGTTACTCTTGGGGACAGGGGGCGGAGACCCAGTACTTC. It translates to CASSYSWGQGAETQYF.